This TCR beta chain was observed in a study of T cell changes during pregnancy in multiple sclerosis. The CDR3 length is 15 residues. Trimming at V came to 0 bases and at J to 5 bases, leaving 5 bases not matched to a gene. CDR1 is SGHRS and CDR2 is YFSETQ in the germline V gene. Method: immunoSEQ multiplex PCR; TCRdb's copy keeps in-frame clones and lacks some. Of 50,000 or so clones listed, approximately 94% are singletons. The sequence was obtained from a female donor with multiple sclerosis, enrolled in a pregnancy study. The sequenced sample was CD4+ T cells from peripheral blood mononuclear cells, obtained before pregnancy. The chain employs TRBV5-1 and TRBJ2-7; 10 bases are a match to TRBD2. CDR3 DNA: TGCGCCAGCAGCTTGGAGGCTAGCGGGAGTGACGAGCAGTACTTC. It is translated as CASSLEASGSDEQYF.